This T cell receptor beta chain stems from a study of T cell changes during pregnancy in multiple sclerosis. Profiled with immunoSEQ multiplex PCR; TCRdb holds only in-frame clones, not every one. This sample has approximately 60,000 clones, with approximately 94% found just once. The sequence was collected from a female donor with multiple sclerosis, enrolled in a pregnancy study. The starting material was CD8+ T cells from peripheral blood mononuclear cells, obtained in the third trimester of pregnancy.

In DNA, the CDR3 is TGTGCCATCAGTGCGGGTCCGGGACTAGCGGGAGCAAGCTCCTACAATGAGCAGTTCTTC. This codes for CAISAGPGLAGASSYNEQFF. The rearrangement uses TRBV10-3 and TRBJ2-1, with 14 nucleotides matching TRBD2. This CDR3 comprises 20 residues. After removal of 4 bases from V and 0 bases from J, the junction contained 11 bases not matched to a gene. Germline V gene data show CDR1 as ENHRY and CDR2 as SYGVKD.